This passage covers 7 T cell receptor beta chains from one sample sequenced in a study of spatial heterogeneity in lung cancer. Regarding the study as a whole: Counts that tracked tumor mutation counts were those of expanded intratumoral alpha and beta TCRs.

MiXCR, applied by TCRdb to the 5' RACE reads, yields one record per CDR3 protein. The data contain roughly 18,000 distinct CDR3 sequences, approximately 9.6% of them singletons. No antigens are known for them. The time point was: sample taken at primary tumor resection. Specimen: lung tumor tissue, collected at surgery. Receptors originate from a female donor with early-stage non-small cell lung cancer.

This clonotype was seen many times. A library prepared for alpha chains yielded this beta chain as an off-target read; its size is of little meaning. The chain employs TRBV14 and TRBJ1-6, with TRBD1 matching over 9 bases. The CDR3 covers 17 residues. The junction had 6 bases not matched to a gene; V was cut back by 1 base and J by 5 bases. The germline V gene encodes CDR1 SGHDN and CDR2 FVKESK. CDR3 in DNA: TGTGCCAGCAGCCAAGGAACAGGGGGCATCGATAATTCACCCCTCCACTTT. It translates to CASSQGTGGIDNSPLHF.

Of note for this clonotype: Within a library made for alpha chains, this beta chain is off target, and its count is uninformative. V is TRBV28 and J is TRBJ1-6; D ambiguous. CDR3 size: 12 residues. Germline V gives CDR1 MDHEN, CDR2 SYDVKM. Trimming cost V 7 bases and J 7 bases, with 8 bases left between them. In nucleotides, the CDR3 is TGTGCCAGCATGACGGACAATTCACCCCTCCACTTT. It translates to CASMTDNSPLHF.

This clonotype was seen a few times. For a library built for alpha chains, this beta chain is a stray read; little rests on its size. The CDR3 sequence: CASSYEWDRESHEQYF. The DNA for the CDR3 is TGTGCCAGCAGTTACGAATGGGACAGGGAAAGCCACGAGCAGTACTTC. This chain links TRBV6-6 with TRBJ2-7, with 9 positions matching TRBD1. Trimming took 2 bases from V and 5 from J; bases not matched to a gene: 10. Per germline, CDR1 MNHNY and CDR2 SVGAGI (reference sequence). This CDR3 region has 16 residues.

Remarks on this clonotype: Since the library was made to target alpha chains, this beta chain is a stray read and its abundance is not meaningful. The chain links TRBV7-9 to TRBJ2-1; no definite D call. CDR1 and CDR2 from the germline V gene are SEHNR and FQNEAQ (reference sequence). The CDR3 loop spans 14 amino acids. Deletions cut 3 bases from V and 7 bases from J, with 13 bases between. In DNA, the CDR3 is TGTGCCAGCAGCTTTCCGGGCAGGAAGAATGAGCAGTTCTTC. Translation: CASSFPGRKNEQFF.

In its sample, this clonotype was seen many times. This beta chain was picked up by a library intended for alpha chains and is off target, so its count carries little meaning. The CDR3 coding sequence is TGTGCCAGCAGTTACCAGGCAGGGGTCACAGATACGCAGTATTTT. It is translated as CASSYQAGVTDTQYF. The chain is built from TRBV6-5 and TRBJ2-3, with D possibly matching TRBD1 (6 bases). Germline lookup yields CDR1 MNHEY and CDR2 SVGAGI. CDR3 length: 15 amino acids. The ends were cut back, 2 bases at V and 2 bases at J, with 11 bases in the middle.

Notes on this clonotype: This beta chain came through as a stray read in a library set up for alpha chains, and its size says little. The CDR3 is CSAKESSNQPQHF. Here the CDR3 DNA reads TGCAGTGCTAAAGAGTCTAGCAATCAGCCCCAGCATTTT. The J gene is TRBJ1-5, the V gene TRBV20-1; D not resolved. The V and J ends lost 4 bases and 0 bases respectively, with 7 bases between them. This CDR3 has 13 residues. The germline V gene encodes CDR1 DFQATT and CDR2 SNEGSKA (reference sequence).

About this clonotype itself: Found in a library prepared for alpha chains, this beta chain is an off-target read, and its abundance has little meaning. The rearrangement uses TRBV7-2 and TRBJ2-7; 13 bases are shared with TRBD2. With 2 bases clipped from V and 9 bases from J, the junction kept 13 bases outside the gene matches. The CDR3 is made up of 17 amino acids. Germline CDR1 SGHTA, CDR2 FQGNSA. CDR3 coding DNA: TGTGCCAGCAGCTTAACCATGCATACTAGCGGGGGGGCCGGGCAGTACTTC. Amino acids: CASSLTMHTSGGAGQYF.